What follows is one TCR beta chain and its context. The CDR3 has 13 amino acids. V lost 2 bases, J lost 2 bases, and 7 bases lay in between. The germline CDR1 and CDR2 sequences are KGHSH and LQKENI. This sample stems from a study of blood T cell repertoires in COVID-19. Study details: Specimens from acute and convalescent COVID-19 originated in the United States, Italy and Spain.

Original methodology: Estimates of nucleated cell counts were drawn from the amplification of reference gene primers. TCRdb's table, derived via immunoSEQ multiplex PCR, lists solely in-frame clones and lacks some. That table furnishes V, J and clone size, whereas the DNA furnished D and trimming. The sample lists about 36,000 clones, about 85% occurring once. This TCR was recovered from a human donor in a cohort sampled during active COVID-19. Source material: peripheral blood. The chain joins TRBV18 to TRBJ2-7; D is possibly TRBD1 (5 bases). The DNA for the CDR3 is TGTGCCAGCTCACCAGGGGCAGCCTACGAGCAGTACTTC. Protein product: CASSPGAAYEQYF. The full variable domain, in which reference TRBV18 and TRBJ2-7 provide the parts outside the CDR3, is NAGVMQNPRHLVRRRGQEARLRCSPMKGHSHVYWYRQLPEEGLKFMVYLQKENIIDESGMPKERFSAEFPKEGPSILRIQQVVRGDSAAYFCASSPGAAYEQYFGPGTRLTVT.